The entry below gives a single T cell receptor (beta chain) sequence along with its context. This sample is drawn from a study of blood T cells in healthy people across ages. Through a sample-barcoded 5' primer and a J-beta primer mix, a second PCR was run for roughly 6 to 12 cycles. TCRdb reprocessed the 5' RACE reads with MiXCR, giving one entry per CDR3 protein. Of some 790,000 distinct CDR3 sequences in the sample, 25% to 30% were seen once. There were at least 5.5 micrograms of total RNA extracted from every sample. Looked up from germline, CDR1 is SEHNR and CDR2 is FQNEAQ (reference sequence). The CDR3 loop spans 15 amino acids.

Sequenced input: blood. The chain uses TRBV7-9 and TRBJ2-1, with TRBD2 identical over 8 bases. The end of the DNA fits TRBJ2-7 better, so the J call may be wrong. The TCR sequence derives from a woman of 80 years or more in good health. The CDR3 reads CASLPSGGSYNEQYF. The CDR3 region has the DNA TGTGCCAGCCTACCCAGCGGGGGTTCCTACAATGAGCAGTACTTC.